This T cell receptor beta chain was identified in a study of CD8 T cells in ankylosing spondylitis. General observations from the study: Ankylosing spondylitis blood appeared to carry a characteristic TCR beta motif of fewer than 10 highly homologous variants.

This clonotype appeared many times. Its cognate antigen is unknown. TCRdb re-derived calls from the 5' RACE reads in MiXCR, one entry per CDR3 protein. Of under 450,000 distinct CDR3 sequences listed, about 20% are singletons. This CDR3 has 20 residues. The V and J ends lost 1 base and 0 bases respectively, with 25 bases between them. The germline V gene encodes CDR1 LGHNA and CDR2 YNFKEQ. The sample comprised blood, either unsorted or a sorted T cell fraction (not recorded which). This chain uses TRBV4-2 with TRBJ2-7, with a weak D call TRBD2 (7 bases). This TCR was recovered from a male donor with ankylosing spondylitis or in good health (not recorded which). This CDR3 reads CASSQGALGSGGGPSYEQYF. The CDR3 coding sequence is TGTGCCAGCAGCCAAGGGGCCCTTGGTTCTGGGGGGGGCCCCTCCTACGAGCAGTACTTC.